The clone carrying this TCR beta chain was counted a few times. The sample is drawn from a study of Graves' ophthalmopathy and Graves' hyperthyroidism. After removal of 4 bases from V and 5 bases from J, the junction contained 10 bases not matched to a gene. In germline, CDR1 is LNHDA, CDR2 SQIVND (reference sequence). This CDR3 has 15 amino acids. Excluded: other autoimmune disease, uncontrolled infection, pregnancy or lactation. The TCR beta CDR3 regions underwent amplification from RNA transcripts. Amplification began with first-round RT-PCR using HTBI primers, then second-round multiplex PCR was performed. From the multiplex PCR reads, TCRdb called clonotypes with MiXCR, one entry per CDR3 protein. This sample has about 220,000 distinct CDR3 sequences, with about a fifth found just once.

The sequence derives from a woman aged 45-65 years with Graves' ophthalmopathy. Sequenced input: peripheral blood. The rearrangement links TRBV19 to TRBJ2-5; TRBD2 matches at 7 bases. CDR3 sequence reads: CASSTPGLPTETQYF. Written as DNA, the CDR3 is TGTGCCAGTAGTACCCCGGGACTACCGACGGAGACCCAGTACTTC.